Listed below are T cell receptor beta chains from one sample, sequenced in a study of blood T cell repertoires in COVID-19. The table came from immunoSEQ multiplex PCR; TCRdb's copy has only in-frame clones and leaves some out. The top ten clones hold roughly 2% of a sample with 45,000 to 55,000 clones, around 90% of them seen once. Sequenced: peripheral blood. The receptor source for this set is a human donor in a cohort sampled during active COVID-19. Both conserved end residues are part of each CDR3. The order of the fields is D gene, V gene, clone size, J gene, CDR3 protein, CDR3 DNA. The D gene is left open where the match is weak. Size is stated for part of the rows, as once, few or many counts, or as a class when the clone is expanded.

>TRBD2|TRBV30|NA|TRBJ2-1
CAWRGEREGPEQFF
TGTGCCTGGAGAGGAGAGCGGGAGGGCCCCGAGCAGTTCTTC
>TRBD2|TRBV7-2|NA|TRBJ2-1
CASSLGLAYYNEQFF
TGTGCCAGCAGCTTAGGACTAGCTTACTACAATGAGCAGTTCTTC
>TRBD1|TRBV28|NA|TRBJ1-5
CASSAGGGASNQPQHF
TGTGCCAGCAGCGCAGGGGGCGGGGCGAGCAATCAGCCCCAGCATTTT
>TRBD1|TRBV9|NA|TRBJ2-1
CASSVASRTGKRNEQFF
TGTGCCAGCAGCGTAGCTTCCCGGACAGGGAAAAGGAATGAGCAGTTCTTC
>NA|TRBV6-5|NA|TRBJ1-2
CASSYPGTSNYGYTF
TGTGCCAGCAGCTACCCCGGGACTTCTAACTATGGCTACACCTTC
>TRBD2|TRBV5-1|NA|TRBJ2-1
CASSRGDYNEQFF
TGCGCCAGCAGTCGGGGGGACTACAATGAGCAGTTCTTC
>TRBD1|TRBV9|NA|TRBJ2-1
CASSGTGIDEQFF
TGTGCCAGCAGCGGGACAGGGATCGATGAGCAGTTCTTC
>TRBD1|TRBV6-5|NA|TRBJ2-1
CASKQGPSYNEQFF
TGTGCCAGCAAACAGGGGCCCTCCTACAATGAGCAGTTCTTC
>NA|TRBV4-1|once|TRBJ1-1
CASSQVPFVASNTEAFF
TGCGCCAGCAGCCAAGTCCCGTTCGTGGCCTCGAACACTGAAGCTTTCTTT
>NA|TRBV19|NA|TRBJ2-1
CASSIQGTIQFF
TGTGCCAGTAGTATACAGGGGACGATCCAGTTCTTC
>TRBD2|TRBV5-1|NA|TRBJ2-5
CASSLGPSGGQETQYF
TGCGCCAGCAGCTTGGGGCCTAGCGGGGGACAAGAGACCCAGTACTTC
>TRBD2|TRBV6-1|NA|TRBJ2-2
CASSDRLNSGRVTGELFF
TGTGCCAGCAGTGACCGCTTGAATAGCGGGAGGGTCACCGGGGAGCTGTTTTTT